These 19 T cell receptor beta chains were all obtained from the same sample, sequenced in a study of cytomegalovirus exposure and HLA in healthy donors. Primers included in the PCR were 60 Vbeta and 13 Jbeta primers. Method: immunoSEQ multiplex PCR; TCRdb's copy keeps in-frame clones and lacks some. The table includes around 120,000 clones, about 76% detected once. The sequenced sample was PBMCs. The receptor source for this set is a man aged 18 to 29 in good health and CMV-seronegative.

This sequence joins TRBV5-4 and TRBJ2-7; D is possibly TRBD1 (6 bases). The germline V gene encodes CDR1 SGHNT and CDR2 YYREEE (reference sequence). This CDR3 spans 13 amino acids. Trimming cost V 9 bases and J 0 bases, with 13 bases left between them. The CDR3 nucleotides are TGTGCCACCATGGGCAGGGGCTCCTACGAGCAGTACTTC. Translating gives CATMGRGSYEQYF.

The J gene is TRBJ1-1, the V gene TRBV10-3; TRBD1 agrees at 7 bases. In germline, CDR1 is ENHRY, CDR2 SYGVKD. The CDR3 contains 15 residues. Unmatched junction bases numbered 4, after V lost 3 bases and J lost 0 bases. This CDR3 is CAISDYRGMNTEAFF. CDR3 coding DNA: TGTGCCATCAGTGATTACAGGGGAATGAACACTGAAGCTTTCTTT.

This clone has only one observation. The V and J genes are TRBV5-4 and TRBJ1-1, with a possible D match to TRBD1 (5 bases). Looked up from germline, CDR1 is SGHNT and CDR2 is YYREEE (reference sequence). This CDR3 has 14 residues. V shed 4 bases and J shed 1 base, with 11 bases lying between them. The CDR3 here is CASSLGGENTEAFF. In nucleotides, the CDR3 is TGTGCCAGCAGCCTGGGGGGGGAGAACACTGAAGCTTTCTTT. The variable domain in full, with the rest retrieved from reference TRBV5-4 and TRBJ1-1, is ETGVTQSPTHLIKTRGQQVTLRCSSQSGHNTVSWYQQALGQGPQFIFQYYREEENGRGNFPPRFSGLQFPNYSSELNVNALELDDSALYLCASSLGGENTEAFFGQGTRLTVV.

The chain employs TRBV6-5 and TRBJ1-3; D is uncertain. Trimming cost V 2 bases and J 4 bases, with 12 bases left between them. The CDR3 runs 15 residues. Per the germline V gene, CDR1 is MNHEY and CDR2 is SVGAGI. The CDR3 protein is CASSYAPGSGNTIYF. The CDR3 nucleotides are TGTGCCAGCAGTTACGCCCCAGGTTCCGGAAACACCATATATTTT.

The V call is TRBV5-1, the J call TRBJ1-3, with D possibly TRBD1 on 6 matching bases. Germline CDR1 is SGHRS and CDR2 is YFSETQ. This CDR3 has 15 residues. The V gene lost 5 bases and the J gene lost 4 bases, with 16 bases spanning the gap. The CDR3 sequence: CASRRDIKRGNTIYF. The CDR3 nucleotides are TGCGCCAGCAGAAGGGACATCAAAAGAGGAAACACCATATATTTT.

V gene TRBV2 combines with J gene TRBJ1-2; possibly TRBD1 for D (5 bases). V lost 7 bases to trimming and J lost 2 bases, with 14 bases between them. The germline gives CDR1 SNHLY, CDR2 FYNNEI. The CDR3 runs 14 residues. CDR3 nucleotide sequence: TGTGCCAGCAAAAAGGACACTCTGAACTATGGCTACACCTTC. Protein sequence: CASKKDTLNYGYTF.

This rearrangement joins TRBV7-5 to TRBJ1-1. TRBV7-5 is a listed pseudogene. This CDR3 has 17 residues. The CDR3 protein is CARSLVVRGVGGGEAFF. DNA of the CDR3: TGTGCCAGAAGCTTAGTAGTGCGGGGGGTCGGCGGGGGGGAAGCTTTCTTT.

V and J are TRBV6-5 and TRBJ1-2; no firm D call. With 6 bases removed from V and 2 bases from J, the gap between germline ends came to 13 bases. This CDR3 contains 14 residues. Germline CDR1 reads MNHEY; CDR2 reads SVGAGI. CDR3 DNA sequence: TGTGCCAGCAGAAAAGGGAGAGAGAACTATGGCTACACCTTC. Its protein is CASRKGRENYGYTF.

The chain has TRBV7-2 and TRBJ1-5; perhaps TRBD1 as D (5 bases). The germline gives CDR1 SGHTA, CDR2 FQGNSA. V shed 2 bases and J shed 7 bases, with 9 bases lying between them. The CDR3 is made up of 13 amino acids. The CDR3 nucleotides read TGTGCCAGCAGCTTAAGGGGTCAACAGCCCCAGCATTTT. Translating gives CASSLRGQQPQHF. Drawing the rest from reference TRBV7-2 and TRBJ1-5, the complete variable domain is GAGVSQSPSNKVTEKGKDVELRCDPISGHTALYWYRQSLGQGLEFLIYFQGNSAPDKSGLPSDRFSAERTGGSVSTLTIQRTQQEDSAVYLCASSLRGQQPQHFGDGTRLSIL.

CDR3 region: CASSHDTPEAFF. DNA for the CDR3: TGTGCCAGCAGCCATGACACCCCTGAAGCTTTCTTT. The genes are TRBV7-2 and TRBJ1-1; D remains unclear. Trimming pared 5 bases from V and 6 bases from J, leaving 10 bases between. The CDR3 contains 12 residues. Germline lookup yields CDR1 SGHTA and CDR2 FQGNSA. The whole variable domain, filled in from reference TRBV7-2 and TRBJ1-1, reads GAGVSQSPSNKVTEKGKDVELRCDPISGHTALYWYRQSLGQGLEFLIYFQGNSAPDKSGLPSDRFSAERTGGSVSTLTIQRTQQEDSAVYLCASSHDTPEAFFGQGTRLTVV.

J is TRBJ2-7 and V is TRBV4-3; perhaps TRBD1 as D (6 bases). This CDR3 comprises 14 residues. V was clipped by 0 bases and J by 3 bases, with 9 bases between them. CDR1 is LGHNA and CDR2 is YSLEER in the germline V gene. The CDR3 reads CASSQDGGDYEQYF. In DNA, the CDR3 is TGCGCCAGCAGCCAAGATGGGGGCGACTACGAGCAGTACTTC.

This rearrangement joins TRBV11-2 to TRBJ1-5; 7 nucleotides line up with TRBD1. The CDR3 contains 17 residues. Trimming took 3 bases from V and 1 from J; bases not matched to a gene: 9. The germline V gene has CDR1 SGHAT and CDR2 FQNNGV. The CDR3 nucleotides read TGTGCCAGCAGCTTGGGCACAGGGGTGTCGAGCAATCAGCCCCAGCATTTT. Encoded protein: CASSLGTGVSSNQPQHF.

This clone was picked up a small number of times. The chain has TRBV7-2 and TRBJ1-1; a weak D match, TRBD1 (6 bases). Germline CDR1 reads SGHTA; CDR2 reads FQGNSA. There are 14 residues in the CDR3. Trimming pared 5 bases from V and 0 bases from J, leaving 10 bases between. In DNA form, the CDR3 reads TGTGCCAGCAGCCGAGACAGGATGAACACTGAAGCTTTCTTT. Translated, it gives CASSRDRMNTEAFF.

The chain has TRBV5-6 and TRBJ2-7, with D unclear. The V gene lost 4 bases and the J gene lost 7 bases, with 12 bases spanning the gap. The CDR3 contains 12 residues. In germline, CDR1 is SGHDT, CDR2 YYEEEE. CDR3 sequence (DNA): TGTGCCAGCAGCCGAGTTTCTCGGGAGCAGTACTTC. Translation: CASSRVSREQYF.

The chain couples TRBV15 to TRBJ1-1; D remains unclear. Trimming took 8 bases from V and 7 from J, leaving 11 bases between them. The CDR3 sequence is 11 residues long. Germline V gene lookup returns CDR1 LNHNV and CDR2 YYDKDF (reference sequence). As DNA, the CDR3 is TGTGCCACCGGGAGGGAGGGTGAAGCTTTCTTT. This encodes CATGREGEAFF. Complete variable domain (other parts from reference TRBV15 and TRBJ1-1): DAMVIQNPRYQVTQFGKPVTLSCSQTLNHNVMYWYQQKSSQAPKLLFHYYDKDFNNEADTPDNFQSRRPNTSFCFLDIRSPGLGDTAMYLCATGREGEAFFGQGTRLTVV.

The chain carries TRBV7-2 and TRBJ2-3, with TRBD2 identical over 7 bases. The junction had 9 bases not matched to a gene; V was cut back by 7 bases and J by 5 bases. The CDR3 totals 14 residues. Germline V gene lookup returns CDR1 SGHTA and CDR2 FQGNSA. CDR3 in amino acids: CASIPGWGGDTQYF. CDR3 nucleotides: TGTGCCAGCATCCCTGGGTGGGGGGGAGATACGCAGTATTTT.

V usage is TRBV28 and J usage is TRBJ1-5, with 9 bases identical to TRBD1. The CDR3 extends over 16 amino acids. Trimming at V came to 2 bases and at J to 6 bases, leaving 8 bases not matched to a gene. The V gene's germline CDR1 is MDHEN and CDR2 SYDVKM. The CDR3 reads CASSLEGTGRFQPQHF. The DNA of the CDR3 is TGTGCCAGCAGTTTAGAAGGGACAGGGCGATTTCAGCCCCAGCATTTT.

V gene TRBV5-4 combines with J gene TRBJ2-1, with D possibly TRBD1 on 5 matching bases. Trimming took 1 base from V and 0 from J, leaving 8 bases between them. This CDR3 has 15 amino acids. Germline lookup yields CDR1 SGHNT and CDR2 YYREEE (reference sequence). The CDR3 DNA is TGTGCCAGCAGCTTGCAGGGCAGCTCCTACAATGAGCAGTTCTTC. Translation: CASSLQGSSYNEQFF.

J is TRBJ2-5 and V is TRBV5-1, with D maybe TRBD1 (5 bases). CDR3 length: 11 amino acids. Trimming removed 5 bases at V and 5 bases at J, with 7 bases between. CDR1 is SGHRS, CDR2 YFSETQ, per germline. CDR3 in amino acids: CASRGVETQYF. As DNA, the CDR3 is TGCGCCAGCAGAGGGGTTGAGACCCAGTACTTC.